This T cell receptor (beta chain) was obtained from a study of post-analysis software for immune sequencing data. Study-wide results and caveats: About five TRBV segments occurring more often in patients than controls included TRBV5-6, TRBV5-1 and TRBV20-1.

Turning to this clonotype: Its antigen is not known.

Libraries were made from TCR beta cDNA, and they carried unique molecular identifiers. TCRdb itself ran the PCR reads through MiXCR, one entry per CDR3 protein. The data show 150,000 to 200,000 distinct CDR3 sequences, 25% to 35% seen once. The trim removed 5 bases at V and 5 bases at J, leaving 5 bases unmatched. CDR1 and CDR2 (germline): SNHLY, FYNNEI. The CDR3 spans 14 residues. The chain employs TRBV2 and TRBJ2-5, with TRBD1 matching over 10 bases. This clonotype originated in a girl between 5 and 17 years old with multiple sclerosis. The sample comprised blood. The CDR3, as DNA: TGTGCCAGCAGTCGACAGGGGGCTAGCGAGACCCAGTACTTC. Protein product: CASSRQGASETQYF.